One and the same sample provided the 30 T cell receptor beta chains below, sequenced in a study of read filtering for tumor transcriptome and immune sequencing. This library used approximately 0.4 ug RNA and molecular barcoded adaptors spanning alpha/delta and beta/gamma chains. TCRdb independently ran MiXCR on the reads; one entry per CDR3 protein. In the table there are around 38,000 distinct CDR3 sequences, approximately 13% of which are singletons. Sequenced sample: a population of CD138-negative cells sorted from bone marrow. These receptors all stem from a donor at least 40 years old with multiple myeloma.

The chain is built from TRBV11-2 and TRBJ2-3; D is undetermined. The germline V and J ends were trimmed by 0 bases and 3 bases, with 10 bases remaining between them. The CDR3 length is 15 residues. Germline CDR1 is SGHAT and CDR2 is FQNNGV. DNA for the CDR3: TGTGCCAGCAGCTTAGATAGTCTAGTGACAGATACGCAGTATTTT. Protein: CASSLDSLVTDTQYF.

This clonotype was detected ten times or more. The chain carries TRBV28 and TRBJ2-1, with D maybe TRBD2 (6 bases). CDR1 and CDR2 (germline): MDHEN, SYDVKM. CDR3 length: 17 amino acids. The ends were cut back, 3 bases at V and 0 bases at J, with 15 bases in the middle. CDR3 coding DNA: TGTGCCAGCAGTTTCGGAGTAGCGGCGAGCTCCTACAATGAGCAGTTCTTC. This gives the protein CASSFGVAASSYNEQFF.

This clonotype was seen ten or more times. This rearrangement joins TRBV18 to TRBJ1-1, with 7 bases that match TRBD1. CDR3 length: 13 residues. V was pared by 3 bases and J by 4 bases, with 2 bases of the junction left unmatched. CDR1 is KGHSH and CDR2 is LQKENI in the germline V gene. This CDR3 reads CASSPAGGTEAFF. The DNA for the CDR3 is TGTGCCAGCTCACCGGCAGGGGGCACTGAAGCTTTCTTT.

This clonotype was seen many times. Here the CDR3 reads CASKQGLAGPYNEQFF. The DNA for the CDR3 is TGTGCCAGCAAACAGGGACTAGCGGGACCCTACAATGAGCAGTTCTTC. The chain is built from TRBV28 and TRBJ2-1; 13 nucleotides agree with TRBD2. This CDR3 comprises 16 residues. After removal of 7 bases from V and 2 bases from J, the junction contained 5 bases not matched to a gene. The germline V gene encodes CDR1 MDHEN and CDR2 SYDVKM.

The table lists this clonotype with a few counts. A clone one base away is much larger, so this may be a read error. CDR3 loop: CASKGASIDTQYF. The CDR3 DNA follows: TGTGCCAGCAAGGGGGCTAGCATAGATACGCAGTATTTT. This rearrangement joins TRBV7-9 to TRBJ2-3, with TRBD1 identical over 7 bases. CDR1 and CDR2 from the germline V gene are SEHNR and FQNEAQ (reference sequence). The CDR3 length is 13 residues.

In its sample, this clonotype was seen a few times. The V call is TRBV20-1, the J call TRBJ2-5, with D perhaps TRBD1 (5 bases). V was pared by 0 bases and J by 5 bases, with 10 bases between. This CDR3 spans 13 amino acids. CDR1 is DFQATT, CDR2 SNEGSKA, per germline (reference sequence). CDR3 sequence reads: CSARDKGLETQYF. The CDR3 DNA reads TGCAGTGCTAGAGATAAGGGGCTGGAGACCCAGTACTTC.

There are many counts of this clonotype. The rearrangement joins TRBV11-2 to TRBJ2-7; 7 bases are shared with TRBD1. The germline gives CDR1 SGHAT, CDR2 FQNNGV. The CDR3 is 14 amino acids. The junction had 6 bases not matched to a gene; V was cut back by 5 bases and J by 2 bases. The chain's CDR3 is CASSAPGQPYEQYF. The CDR3 DNA reads TGTGCCAGCAGCGCGCCGGGACAGCCCTACGAGCAGTACTTC.

This clonotype was recorded at least ten times. The chain joins TRBV6-1 to TRBJ1-6; D might be TRBD1 (6 bases). This CDR3 is built from 16 residues. Germline V CDR1 and CDR2: MNHNS, SASEGT. Trimming took off 6 bases at V and 5 bases at J, with 17 bases between the two ends. CDR3 sequence (DNA): TGTGCCAGCAGGTCTACCCGGGACACGAATAATTCACCCCTCCACTTT. As protein: CASRSTRDTNNSPLHF.

This clonotype appeared many times. The chain recombines TRBV15 with TRBJ2-5, with D maybe TRBD1 (6 bases). The length of the CDR3 is 16 residues. Trimming shortened V by 2 bases and J by 5 bases, and 18 bases separated the two germline ends. Per germline, CDR1 LNHNV and CDR2 YYDKDF (reference sequence). The CDR3, as DNA: TGTGCCACCAGCAGAACCGGGACCCCAGGGGTGGAGACCCAGTACTTC. It codes for CATSRTGTPGVETQYF.

Turning to this clonotype: An end of the junction does not agree with germline; a read error may underlie this. The chain links TRBV6-5 to TRBJ2-6; D could derive from TRBD1 or TRBD2 (5 bases each). This CDR3 has 15 amino acids. Germline loops: CDR1 MNHEY, CDR2 SVGAGI. The CDR3 DNA follows: TGTGCCAGCACCGCTCGCAGGACCGGGGCCTACGTCCTGACTTTC. This gives the protein CASTARRTGAYVLTF.

This clonotype came up many times. The genes are TRBV2 and TRBJ2-2, with TRBD2 matching 11 bases. The V gene's germline CDR1 is SNHLY and CDR2 FYNNEI. Germline trimming cut 11 bases from V and 2 bases from J; bases unmatched to any gene: 7. The CDR3 has 15 amino acids. The CDR3 spells CAGRGTSGNTGELFF. For the CDR3, the DNA is TGTGCCGGCCGCGGGACTAGCGGAAACACCGGGGAGCTGTTTTTT.

Points on this clonotype: The junction differs from germline at one of its ends, possibly a read error. The chain recombines TRBV28 with TRBJ2-7, with 12 bases fitting TRBD2. The CDR3 has 16 amino acids. Germline-derived CDR1 and CDR2 are MDHEN and SYDVKM. DNA for the CDR3: TGTGCCAGCAGTTTCCAGCCTAGCGGGAGGGTCTACGGGCAGTACTTC. This sequence encodes CASSFQPSGRVYGQYF.

This clonotype appeared many times. CDR3 sequence reads: CASSEVLAPTDTQYF. The CDR3 coding sequence is TGTGCCAGCAGTGAGGTACTAGCGCCTACAGATACGCAGTATTTT. The chain has TRBV2 and TRBJ2-3, with 7 positions matching TRBD2. The CDR3 runs 15 residues. CDR1 and CDR2 (germline): SNHLY, FYNNEI. Trimming at V came to 3 bases and at J to 3 bases, leaving 6 bases not matched to a gene.

This chain connects TRBV19 to TRBJ2-7; tentatively, D is TRBD1 or TRBD2 (5 bases each). The CDR3 totals 15 residues. Trimming pared 5 bases from V and 0 bases from J, leaving 14 bases between. Germline assignment: CDR1 LNHDA and CDR2 SQIVND (reference sequence). CDR3 nucleotides: TGTGCCAGTAGTCCGGGACGTAGGAGCTCCTACGAGCAGTACTTC. Amino acid sequence: CASSPGRRSSYEQYF. Variable domain in full (rest from reference TRBV19 and TRBJ2-7): DGGITQSPKYLFRKEGQNVTLSCEQNLNHDAMYWYRQDPGQGLRLIYYSQIVNDFQKGDIAEGYSVSREKKESFPLTVTSAQKNPTAFYLCASSPGRRSSYEQYFGPGTRLTVT.

The rearrangement links TRBV20-1 to TRBJ2-2; 7 bases agree with TRBD2. This CDR3 spans 15 amino acids. The germline CDR1 and CDR2 sequences are DFQATT and SNEGSKA (reference sequence). V shed 3 bases, J shed 2 bases, and the junction held 6 bases outside the gene matches. The CDR3 here is CSARGGGRNTGELFF. For the CDR3, the DNA is TGCAGTGCTAGGGGCGGGGGAAGAAACACCGGGGAGCTGTTTTTT.

This clonotype has just a few counts. It may be a read error: a sequence one base away is much more abundant. The chain links TRBV11-2 to TRBJ2-1, with 11 bases lining up with TRBD2. J lost 7 bases, V lost 1 base, and 12 bases had no gene match. This CDR3 spans 18 amino acids. Per germline, CDR1 SGHAT and CDR2 FQNNGV. The DNA of the CDR3 is TGTGCCAGCAGCTTAGTTTTCAATCCGAGACTAGCGGGAAATGAGCAGTTCTTC. Translated: CASSLVFNPRLAGNEQFF.

This clonotype showed up many times. CDR3 DNA: TGTGCCAGCAGCCGGGGACTAGCGGGAAACACCGGGGAGCTGTTTTTT. Its translation is CASSRGLAGNTGELFF. This chain uses TRBV3-1 with TRBJ2-2, with 13 bases identical to TRBD2. The CDR3 extends over 16 amino acids. CDR1 is LGHDT and CDR2 is YNNKEL in the germline V gene (reference sequence). V was pared by 4 bases and J by 2 bases, with 1 base of the junction left unmatched.

Comment on this clonotype: This CDR3 is missing its conserved last phenylalanine or tryptophan, likely due to a read error. The chain couples TRBV7-2 to TRBJ2-1; the match to TRBD2 covers 9 bases. Looked up from germline, CDR1 is SGHTA and CDR2 is FQGNSA. The CDR3 consists of 15 residues. J was trimmed by 3 bases and V by 4 bases; bases with no gene match: 4. CDR3 sequence: CASSSLSGSYNEQFV. The CDR3 DNA follows: TGTGCCAGCAGCTCCCTTAGCGGGAGCTACAATGAGCAGTTCGTC.

This sequence joins TRBV5-4 and TRBJ1-1; D gene uncertain. Per the germline V gene, CDR1 is SGHNT and CDR2 is YYREEE (reference sequence). The ends were cut back, 4 bases at V and 7 bases at J, with 14 bases in the middle. The CDR3 loop spans 13 amino acids. CDR3 in amino acids: CASSRTPFDEAFF. The CDR3 DNA reads TGTGCCAGCAGCCGGACCCCTTTCGATGAAGCTTTCTTT.

There are many counts of this clonotype. V is TRBV7-8 and J is TRBJ1-5; TRBD1 matches 9 bases. This CDR3 is built from 16 residues. CDR1 is SGHVS, CDR2 FQNEAQ, per germline. With V trimmed by 2 bases and J by 3 bases, 5 bases remained unmatched. CDR3 DNA sequence: TGTGCCAGCAGCTTACACCGGGACAGGGTCAATCAGCCCCAGCATTTT. Amino acid sequence: CASSLHRDRVNQPQHF.

The table lists this clonotype with many counts. The V gene is TRBV28, the J gene TRBJ2-1; D is uncertain. The CDR3 length is 16 residues. The V and J ends lost 10 bases and 2 bases respectively, with 21 bases between them. Germline V gene data show CDR1 as MDHEN and CDR2 as SYDVKM. Here the CDR3 DNA reads TGTGCCACCCGGTTAAATGTACTGTTTACCTACAATGAGCAGTTCTTC. This translates into CATRLNVLFTYNEQFF.

This clonotype was observed a few times. A much larger clone is a single base away; this may be a read error. This chain joins TRBV6-5 and TRBJ2-1; 9 positions match TRBD1. Looked up from germline, CDR1 is MNHEY and CDR2 is SVGAGI. The CDR3 contains 16 residues. The CDR3 spells CVSSTRTGEAYNEQFF. The CDR3 coding sequence is TGTGTCAGCAGTACGCGGACAGGGGAAGCCTACAATGAGCAGTTCTTC.

This clonotype has more than one count but fewer than ten. The J gene is TRBJ2-5, the V gene TRBV11-3, with D hard to call. The V end was cut by 5 bases, the J end by 0 bases, with 13 bases between. This CDR3 contains 15 residues. Germline V gene sequence: CDR1 SGHNT, CDR2 YENEEA. Here the CDR3 reads CASSPPLGYQETQYF. The CDR3 bases are TGTGCCAGCAGCCCGCCTTTAGGGTACCAAGAGACCCAGTACTTC.

This clonotype was detected ten times or more. The chain carries TRBV21-1 and TRBJ1-5; the table gives TRBD1 as D, unverified against the DNA. TRBV21-1 represents a pseudogene. The CDR3 length is 15 residues. The CDR3 protein is CASSITARVCQPQHF. The DNA for the CDR3 is TGTGCCAGCAGTATTACGGCCAGGGTTTGTCAGCCCCAGCATTTT.

This clonotype was seen just once. Since no conserved phenylalanine or tryptophan closes the CDR3, a read error is the likely cause. The chain recombines TRBV30 with TRBJ2-1; D is possibly TRBD1 (6 bases). CDR1 is GTSNPN and CDR2 is SVGIG in the germline V gene (reference sequence). CDR3 length equals 14 residues. The CDR3 DNA reads as TGTGCCTGGAGGGGCTGGGGGCGCAGCAATGGGCAGTTCTCC. It specifies CAWRGWGRSNGQFS.

Note on this clonotype: A far more abundant clone sits one base away, making this likely a read error. Lacking the conserved final phenylalanine or tryptophan, this CDR3 likely reflects a read error. The chain couples TRBV13 to TRBJ2-7; 7 bases align to TRBD1. The V and J ends lost 6 bases and 2 bases, in that order; junction bases with no gene match: 10. The germline V gene has CDR1 PRHDT and CDR2 FYEKMQ (reference sequence). This CDR3 region has 15 residues. This CDR3 reads CASSEASGQAYEQYL. The CDR3 DNA sequence: TGTGCCAGCAGTGAAGCCTCCGGACAGGCCTACGAGCAGTACCTC.

This clonotype was counted ten times or more. This chain connects TRBV12-3 or TRBV12-4 to TRBJ2-1; TRBD2 aligns across 7 bases. The CDR3 runs 15 residues. Trimming removed 3 bases from V and 1 base from J; junction bases left unmatched: 3. In DNA, the CDR3 is TGTGCCAGCAGTTTGCGGGAGAGTTCCTACAATGAGCAGTTCTTC. Translation gives CASSLRESSYNEQFF.

This clonotype occurred many times. The chain links TRBV3-1 to TRBJ2-2; D could derive from TRBD1 or TRBD2 (5 bases each). Deletions cut 4 bases from V and 0 bases from J, with 15 bases between. CDR3 length: 17 amino acids. From germline, CDR1 is LGHDT and CDR2 YNNKEL (reference sequence). The CDR3 spells CASSLYTGGANTGELFF. CDR3 nucleotide sequence: TGTGCCAGCAGCCTCTATACAGGAGGCGCGAACACCGGGGAGCTGTTTTTT.

In DNA form, the CDR3 reads TGTGCCAGCAGCGGACTGATCAATCAGCCCCAGCATTTT. Translation: CASSGLINQPQHF. The chain carries TRBV6-6 and TRBJ1-5; D not resolved. The germline CDR1 and CDR2 sequences are MNHNY and SVGAGI (reference sequence). This CDR3 spans 13 amino acids. The V gene lost 6 bases and the J gene lost 3 bases, with 9 bases spanning the gap.

This clonotype was recorded many times. The chain combines TRBV27 with TRBJ2-1; TRBD2 matches 7 bases. After removal of 4 bases from V and 5 bases from J, the junction contained 11 bases not matched to a gene. This CDR3 is 16 amino acids long. CDR1 and CDR2 (germline): MNHEY, SMNVEV (reference sequence). The CDR3 coding sequence is TGTGCCAGCAGTTCCCGGGGGAGCGGGAAGGACAATGAGCAGTTCTTC. Its translation: CASSSRGSGKDNEQFF.